A selection of T cell receptor beta chains follows, all from one sample in a study of OX40 agonist ivuxolimab in advanced cancers. Sequencing was performed with immunoSEQ multiplex PCR; in TCRdb, only in-frame clones are kept and a portion is missing. The sample has 65,000 to 90,000 clones, about 90% seen once. This sample comprised CD4+ or CD8+ T cells sorted from blood, obtained in a trial of the OX40 agonist ivuxolimab. These receptors were obtained from an adult with an advanced solid tumor such as melanoma, head and neck, liver or kidney cancer. Both conserved end residues are part of each CDR3. D genes are given only for firm matches. Clone size appears in some rows only: once, few, many, or a class for an expanded clone.

cdr3_nt: TGTGCCAGCAGCGCACAGGGTGGGCTACGAAAGTACTTC
cdr3_aa: CASSAQGGLRKYF
d_call: -
v_call: TRBV14
j_call: TRBJ2-7
clone_size: -

cdr3_nt: TGTGCTAGTGGCAGGGACCACGCCTCGGGTGAGCAGTTCTTC
cdr3_aa: CASGRDHASGEQFF
d_call: -
v_call: TRBV12-5
j_call: TRBJ2-1
clone_size: -

cdr3_nt: TGCGCCAGCAGCCAAGGGTCCAGGCAGGGTGGGGCCAACGTCCTGACTTTC
cdr3_aa: CASSQGSRQGGANVLTF
d_call: -
v_call: TRBV4-3
j_call: TRBJ2-6
clone_size: -

cdr3_nt: TGTGCCAGCAGCCCCCAGAGATATCAGCCCCAGCATTTT
cdr3_aa: CASSPQRYQPQHF
d_call: -
v_call: TRBV7-3
j_call: TRBJ1-5
clone_size: -

cdr3_nt: TGTGCCAGCAGCCGAAGGACGGGCTACACCGGGGAGCTGTTTTTT
cdr3_aa: CASSRRTGYTGELFF
d_call: -
v_call: TRBV14
j_call: TRBJ2-2
clone_size: -

cdr3_nt: TGTGCCAGCAGCTCCGGACTCGGTCGCAGCAAAAACATTCAGTACTTC
cdr3_aa: CASSSGLGRSKNIQYF
d_call: -
v_call: TRBV7-2
j_call: TRBJ2-4
clone_size: -

cdr3_nt: TGTGCCAGCAGCAACCCCCGGGCGGGGGTTTTTGAAGCTTTCTTT
cdr3_aa: CASSNPRAGVFEAFF
d_call: -
v_call: TRBV5-5
j_call: TRBJ1-1
clone_size: few

cdr3_nt: TGTGCCATCAGTGAGTTGGTAGACTCCTACAATGAGCAGTTCTTC
cdr3_aa: CAISELVDSYNEQFF
d_call: -
v_call: TRBV10-3
j_call: TRBJ2-1
clone_size: -

cdr3_nt: TGTGCCAGCAGCTTAGCGACTAGCGGGGCTTCCACCGGGGAGCTGTTTTTT
cdr3_aa: CASSLATSGASTGELFF
d_call: TRBD2
v_call: TRBV7-2
j_call: TRBJ2-2
clone_size: -

cdr3_nt: TGCGCCAGCACCCCGCTTGGCAGGGAAGACACCATATATTTT
cdr3_aa: CASTPLGREDTIYF
d_call: -
v_call: TRBV5-1
j_call: TRBJ1-3
clone_size: -

cdr3_nt: TGCGCCAGCAGCCAAGGGACCGCCGCCGGCTACACCTTC
cdr3_aa: CASSQGTAAGYTF
d_call: -
v_call: TRBV4-3
j_call: TRBJ1-2
clone_size: few

cdr3_nt: TGTGCCAGCAGGGGACAGGGCGAAAGTGTCGCTGAAGCTTTCTTT
cdr3_aa: CASRGQGESVAEAFF
d_call: TRBD1
v_call: TRBV2
j_call: TRBJ1-1
clone_size: -

cdr3_nt: TGTGCCAGCAGCTTAGAAGCCGGGGGTGGGACAGATACGCAGTATTTT
cdr3_aa: CASSLEAGGGTDTQYF
d_call: -
v_call: TRBV11-3
j_call: TRBJ2-3
clone_size: -

cdr3_nt: TGCAGCGTTCTGCAGGGGGAGAACACTGAAGCTTTCTTT
cdr3_aa: CSVLQGENTEAFF
d_call: TRBD1
v_call: TRBV29-1
j_call: TRBJ1-1
clone_size: -

cdr3_nt: TGTGCCAGCTCACGGTTGGGGCAGTTGGAGACCCAGTACTTC
cdr3_aa: CASSRLGQLETQYF
d_call: -
v_call: TRBV18
j_call: TRBJ2-5
clone_size: -

cdr3_nt: TGTGCCAGCAGTTACTCGACGCGGGCCGGAGATACGCAGTATTTT
cdr3_aa: CASSYSTRAGDTQYF
d_call: -
v_call: TRBV6-6
j_call: TRBJ2-3
clone_size: -

cdr3_nt: TGTGCCAGCACCCCGACGGGGAACTATGGCTACACCTTC
cdr3_aa: CASTPTGNYGYTF
d_call: -
v_call: TRBV6-5
j_call: TRBJ1-2
clone_size: -

cdr3_nt: TGTGCCAGCAGCCGGCAAATTGGGACAGGGTTTTCACCCCTCCACTTT
cdr3_aa: CASSRQIGTGFSPLHF
d_call: TRBD1
v_call: TRBV7-2
j_call: TRBJ1-6
clone_size: -

cdr3_nt: TGTGCCAGCAGTCGTGAACAGGGGTGGGGAAACACCATATATTTT
cdr3_aa: CASSREQGWGNTIYF
d_call: TRBD1
v_call: TRBV28
j_call: TRBJ1-3
clone_size: once

cdr3_nt: TGTGCCAGCAGACAGACCCAAAACACCGGGGAGCTGTTTTTT
cdr3_aa: CASRQTQNTGELFF
d_call: -
v_call: TRBV6-6
j_call: TRBJ2-2
clone_size: -

cdr3_nt: TGTGCCAGCCGGACGTTCGGCACAGATACGCAGTATTTT
cdr3_aa: CASRTFGTDTQYF
d_call: -
v_call: TRBV19
j_call: TRBJ2-3
clone_size: -

cdr3_nt: TGTGCCAGCAGCAAACCTCTCGCGGGAGGGACAGATACGCAGTATTTT
cdr3_aa: CASSKPLAGGTDTQYF
d_call: -
v_call: TRBV21-1
j_call: TRBJ2-3
clone_size: few

cdr3_nt: TGTGCCAGCAGCTCTTCTGGGGCGGTCTACGAGCAGTACTTC
cdr3_aa: CASSSSGAVYEQYF
d_call: -
v_call: TRBV13
j_call: TRBJ2-7
clone_size: -

cdr3_nt: TGTGCCAGCAGTTCCTCTCCATTTCGGGCCCAGTACTTC
cdr3_aa: CASSSSPFRAQYF
d_call: -
v_call: TRBV27
j_call: TRBJ2-5
clone_size: -

cdr3_nt: TGTGCCAGCTCACCCGAGACAGGAGAGACCCAGTACTTC
cdr3_aa: CASSPETGETQYF
d_call: -
v_call: TRBV18
j_call: TRBJ2-5
clone_size: -

cdr3_nt: TGTGCCTGGAGGATCCGAGGGGCAGATACGCAGTATTTT
cdr3_aa: CAWRIRGADTQYF
d_call: -
v_call: TRBV30
j_call: TRBJ2-3
clone_size: -

cdr3_nt: TGTGCCAGCAGCCTCTCGGGGACTAGCGGGAGTTATGAGCAGTTCTTC
cdr3_aa: CASSLSGTSGSYEQFF
d_call: TRBD2
v_call: TRBV28
j_call: TRBJ2-1
clone_size: -

cdr3_nt: TGTGCCAGCAGCCAGGGGGGGAACACTGAAGCTTTCTTT
cdr3_aa: CASSQGGNTEAFF
d_call: TRBD1
v_call: TRBV2
j_call: TRBJ1-1
clone_size: -

cdr3_nt: TGTGCCAGCAGCTCCCCGTCAGGGGGTTCCTACGAGCAGTACTTC
cdr3_aa: CASSSPSGGSYEQYF
d_call: TRBD1
v_call: TRBV7-9
j_call: TRBJ2-7
clone_size: -

cdr3_nt: TGTGCCAGCAGCCGGACTAGAGACTACGAGCAGTACTTC
cdr3_aa: CASSRTRDYEQYF
d_call: TRBD2
v_call: TRBV7-2
j_call: TRBJ2-7
clone_size: -

cdr3_nt: TGTGCCAGCAGCTCAAACCTAGCGGGGAGCACAGATACGCAGTATTTT
cdr3_aa: CASSSNLAGSTDTQYF
d_call: TRBD2
v_call: TRBV7-3
j_call: TRBJ2-3
clone_size: -

cdr3_nt: TGTGCCAGTAGTATCGGTCTAGGGGCGGGTGAGCAGTTCTTC
cdr3_aa: CASSIGLGAGEQFF
d_call: -
v_call: TRBV19
j_call: TRBJ2-1
clone_size: -

cdr3_nt: TGTGCCTGGAGTGCGGGCCCGAACACCGGGGAGCTGTTTTTT
cdr3_aa: CAWSAGPNTGELFF
d_call: -
v_call: TRBV30
j_call: TRBJ2-2
clone_size: -

cdr3_nt: TGTGCCTGGAGTTTGGGGGACAATGAGCAGTTCTTC
cdr3_aa: CAWSLGDNEQFF
d_call: -
v_call: TRBV30
j_call: TRBJ2-1
clone_size: -

cdr3_nt: TGCGCCAGCAGCCAAGTTCCGGCAGGGGGTAACACAGATACGCAGTATTTT
cdr3_aa: CASSQVPAGGNTDTQYF
d_call: TRBD1
v_call: TRBV4-1
j_call: TRBJ2-3
clone_size: once

cdr3_nt: TGTGCCAGTAGTATAACATCTAGCGGGAGAGTCTACGAGCAGTACTTC
cdr3_aa: CASSITSSGRVYEQYF
d_call: TRBD2
v_call: TRBV19
j_call: TRBJ2-7
clone_size: -

cdr3_nt: TGTGCCAGCAATCTAGCGGGAGGGCCGGGGTCCAATGAGCAGTTCTTC
cdr3_aa: CASNLAGGPGSNEQFF
d_call: TRBD2
v_call: TRBV27
j_call: TRBJ2-1
clone_size: -

cdr3_nt: TGTGCCAGTAGTTCTCCGACAGGGGGAAACATTCAGTACTTC
cdr3_aa: CASSSPTGGNIQYF
d_call: TRBD1
v_call: TRBV19
j_call: TRBJ2-4
clone_size: medium-sized

cdr3_nt: TGCGCCAGCAGCCTTTCACAGGGGGGAAACACCATATATTTT
cdr3_aa: CASSLSQGGNTIYF
d_call: TRBD1
v_call: TRBV4-3
j_call: TRBJ1-3
clone_size: -

cdr3_nt: TGTGCCAGCAGCTTAACGGGACCCGGGTATGAAAAACTGTTTTTT
cdr3_aa: CASSLTGPGYEKLFF
d_call: -
v_call: TRBV7-9
j_call: TRBJ1-4
clone_size: -

cdr3_nt: TGTGCCAGCAGCCCCAGCGGGAGCTCCTACGAGCAGTACTTC
cdr3_aa: CASSPSGSSYEQYF
d_call: TRBD2
v_call: TRBV9
j_call: TRBJ2-7
clone_size: -